These 31 T cell receptor beta chains were all obtained from the same sample, sequenced in a study of T cell responses to AZD1222 COVID-19 vaccine. Produced via immunoSEQ multiplex PCR; TCRdb's table is partial and in-frame only. The sample yields 100,000 to 150,000 clones, 92% seen once. The source material was peripheral blood, sampled on day 0 of AZD1222 vaccination. All receptors come from an adult in good health.

This clone was recorded only once. This sequence joins TRBV5-4 and TRBJ2-7, with 10 bases fitting TRBD1. CDR1 SGHNT and CDR2 YYREEE come from the germline V gene (reference sequence). The CDR3 runs to 13 residues. The V segment lost 3 bases and the J segment 7 bases; nucleotides outside the gene matches: 4. CDR3 loop: CASSWGQGREQYF. CDR3 nucleotides: TGTGCCAGCAGCTGGGGACAGGGGCGAGAGCAGTACTTC.

The chain uses TRBV6-5 and TRBJ2-4, with D hard to call. The germline V gene encodes CDR1 MNHEY and CDR2 SVGAGI. The V end was cut by 5 bases, the J end by 8 bases, with 16 bases between. The CDR3 runs to 14 residues. CDR3 bases: TGTGCCAGCAGTCCAAGATTATCGTCCGACATTCAGTACTTC. Translating gives CASSPRLSSDIQYF.

The chain joins TRBV19 to TRBJ2-7; the D call may be TRBD1 or TRBD2 (6 bases each). Germline-derived CDR1 and CDR2 are LNHDA and SQIVND (reference sequence). V lost 6 bases and J 3 bases, leaving 15 bases between the germline ends. There are 14 residues in the CDR3. The CDR3 DNA reads as TGTGCCAGTAGCGTCGGGGGCTGGGACTACGAGCAGTACTTC. Amino acids: CASSVGGWDYEQYF.

V and J are TRBV6-5 and TRBJ2-2; TRBD2 matches at 10 bases. Germline V gene lookup returns CDR1 MNHEY and CDR2 SVGAGI. V lost 4 bases to trimming and J lost 1 base; unmatched junction nucleotides: 0. The CDR3 consists of 15 residues. The CDR3 coding sequence is TGTGCCAGCAGTTGGACTAGCGGGAACACCGGGGAGCTGTTTTTT. Protein product: CASSWTSGNTGELFF.

The rearrangement uses TRBV5-1 and TRBJ2-5; TRBD2 aligns across 15 bases. The junction had 7 bases not matched to a gene; V was cut back by 4 bases and J by 6 bases. The CDR3 extends over 16 amino acids. Per germline, CDR1 SGHRS and CDR2 YFSETQ. The CDR3 nucleotides are TGCGCCAGCAGCATGGGACTAGCGGGAGGTGGAAAGACCCAGTACTTC. Residues: CASSMGLAGGGKTQYF.

J is TRBJ2-7 and V is TRBV7-8; D is possibly TRBD1 (6 bases). The CDR3 length is 14 residues. The V end lost 1 base, the J end lost 2 bases, and 9 bases lay between the germline ends. Germline lookup yields CDR1 SGHVS and CDR2 FQNEAQ. The CDR3 DNA reads TGTGCCAGCAGCTTAGGGACAGCCGCCTACGAGCAGTACTTC. This gives the protein CASSLGTAAYEQYF.

The chain recombines TRBV6-6 with TRBJ2-7, with 7 nucleotides matching TRBD1. The CDR3 extends over 16 amino acids. The germline CDR1 and CDR2 sequences are MNHNY and SVGAGI (reference sequence). V lost 5 bases, J lost 3 bases, and 13 bases stayed unmatched. CDR3 sequence reads: CASSQLLGQENYEQYF. The CDR3 DNA reads as TGTGCCAGCAGTCAGCTCCTCGGACAGGAAAACTACGAGCAGTACTTC.

The table lists this clone with a count of one. The rearrangement uses TRBV5-1 and TRBJ2-7; 10 bases line up with TRBD2. CDR1 and CDR2 (germline): SGHRS, YFSETQ. V trimming: 3 bases; J trimming: 2 bases; junction bases outside the gene matches: 2. The CDR3 consists of 14 residues. This CDR3 reads CASSSSGSPYEQYF. CDR3 nucleotide sequence: TGCGCCAGCAGCTCTAGCGGGAGTCCCTACGAGCAGTACTTC.

The gene calls are TRBV5-4 and TRBJ2-3; 10 bases align to TRBD2. CDR1 and CDR2 (germline): SGHNT, YYREEE (reference sequence). This CDR3 is 16 amino acids long. Trimming at V came to 3 bases and at J to 3 bases, leaving 7 bases not matched to a gene. CDR3 DNA sequence: TGTGCCAGCAGCTGGGAAGCGGGAGGGCCGACAGATACGCAGTATTTT. This sequence encodes CASSWEAGGPTDTQYF. The variable domain in full, with the rest retrieved from reference TRBV5-4 and TRBJ2-3, is ETGVTQSPTHLIKTRGQQVTLRCSSQSGHNTVSWYQQALGQGPQFIFQYYREEENGRGNFPPRFSGLQFPNYSSELNVNALELDDSALYLCASSWEAGGPTDTQYFGPGTRLTVL.

The rearrangement joins TRBV19 to TRBJ1-2; tentatively, D is TRBD1 (5 bases). V shed 0 bases and J shed 2 bases, with 10 bases lying between them. Per germline, CDR1 LNHDA and CDR2 SQIVND (reference sequence). The CDR3 has 15 amino acids. CDR3: CASSIEQGRNYGYTF. The CDR3 DNA follows: TGTGCCAGTAGTATAGAGCAGGGACGGAACTATGGCTACACCTTC. Based on the CDR3 plus reference TRBV19 and TRBJ1-2, the full variable domain is DGGITQSPKYLFRKEGQNVTLSCEQNLNHDAMYWYRQDPGQGLRLIYYSQIVNDFQKGDIAEGYSVSREKKESFPLTVTSAQKNPTAFYLCASSIEQGRNYGYTFGSGTRLTVV.

This chain joins TRBV6-2 or TRBV6-3 and TRBJ2-7, with D perhaps TRBD1 or TRBD2 (5 bases each). The CDR3 loop spans 12 amino acids. Germline V gene sequence: CDR1 MNHEY, CDR2 SVGEGT. Between the trimmed V and J ends, which lost 6 bases and 6 bases, there was a span of 12 bases. The CDR3 nucleotides read TGTGCCAGCAGCTTGGGGGTCGGCGAGCAGTACTTC. It translates to CASSLGVGEQYF.

This clone showed up just once. The J gene is TRBJ2-7, the V gene TRBV9; 9 bases map to TRBD2. Germline V CDR1 and CDR2: SGDLS, YYNGEE. With V trimmed by 0 bases and J by 3 bases, 7 bases remained unmatched. This CDR3 spans 16 amino acids. This chain's CDR3 is CASSVAPGTSNYEQYF. Here the CDR3 DNA reads TGTGCCAGCAGCGTAGCCCCCGGGACTAGCAACTACGAGCAGTACTTC.

The J gene is TRBJ2-7, the V gene TRBV12-3 or TRBV12-4; the D is unclear. The CDR3 length is 12 residues. V lost 3 bases to trimming and J lost 4 bases, with 7 bases between them. Written as DNA, the CDR3 is TGTGCCAGCAGTTTCATGGTGTACGAGCAGTACTTC. Protein: CASSFMVYEQYF.

The V and J genes are TRBV6-5 and TRBJ1-3; 7 bases match TRBD1. Germline CDR1 MNHEY, CDR2 SVGAGI. The length of the CDR3 is 15 residues. Losses at the gene ends were 0 bases for V and 4 bases for J; bases not matched to a gene: 3. CDR3 DNA sequence: TGTGCCAGCAGTTACTCAGGACAGGCGGGAAACACCATATATTTT. It yields the protein CASSYSGQAGNTIYF.

This clone has a single count. The V call is TRBV28, the J call TRBJ1-6; 7 bases line up with TRBD1. CDR1 MDHEN and CDR2 SYDVKM come from the germline V gene. V lost 5 bases and J lost 4; bases outside the gene matches: 5. This CDR3 region has 15 residues. The CDR3 here is CASSTNRGYNSPLHF. The CDR3 coding sequence is TGTGCCAGCAGTACGAACAGGGGTTATAATTCACCCCTCCACTTT.

The chain uses TRBV5-1 and TRBJ1-4, with D maybe TRBD1 (5 bases). V lost 3 bases and J 1 base, leaving 13 bases between the germline ends. This CDR3 is 16 amino acids long. CDR1 is SGHRS and CDR2 is YFSETQ in the germline V gene. CDR3 sequence (DNA): TGCGCCAGCAGCTGGGGGGTGGATGGAACTAATGAAAAACTGTTTTTT. It is translated as CASSWGVDGTNEKLFF.

This rearrangement joins TRBV27 to TRBJ1-6, with D maybe TRBD1 (5 bases). V was trimmed by 10 bases and J by 7 bases, leaving 11 bases between them. The germline gives CDR1 MNHEY, CDR2 SMNVEV (reference sequence). The CDR3 has 12 residues. In DNA, the CDR3 is TGTGCCACGGGGCTATTAAATTCACCCCTCCACTTT. Its protein product is CATGLLNSPLHF.

The rearrangement joins TRBV10-3 to TRBJ1-5, with 8 bases aligning to TRBD1. J gave up 5 bases and V 4 bases, and 4 bases lay outside the gene matches. CDR1 and CDR2 from the germline V gene are ENHRY and SYGVKD. There are 14 residues in the CDR3. CDR3 in amino acids: CAISGSGGYQPQHF. In DNA form, the CDR3 reads TGTGCCATCAGTGGTTCAGGGGGCTATCAGCCCCAGCATTTT.

The genes are TRBV9 and TRBJ1-3; 8 nucleotides match TRBD1. V lost 3 bases and J lost 2; bases outside the gene matches: 10. The V gene's germline CDR1 is SGDLS and CDR2 YYNGEE. The CDR3 is made up of 17 amino acids. CDR3: CASSATASQGAGNTIYF. The CDR3 DNA sequence: TGTGCCAGCAGCGCCACAGCGTCACAGGGGGCTGGAAACACCATATATTTT.

This clone occurred once. This chain links TRBV6-5 with TRBJ1-3; D is possibly TRBD1 (6 bases). The V end lost 6 bases, the J end lost 8 bases, and 11 bases lay between the germline ends. This CDR3 comprises 12 residues. Germline V gene data show CDR1 as MNHEY and CDR2 as SVGAGI. CDR3: CASSPTGDTIYF. The CDR3 nucleotides read TGTGCCAGCAGCCCGACAGGAGACACCATATATTTT.

The J gene is TRBJ2-3, the V gene TRBV7-9; tentative D call: TRBD1 (5 bases). The CDR3 extends over 12 amino acids. V gave up 5 bases and J gave up 6 bases, with 9 bases separating them. The germline CDR1 and CDR2 sequences are SEHNR and FQNEAQ (reference sequence). CDR3 in DNA: TGTGCCAGCAGCCCTGCAGGGGATACGCAGTATTTT. It is translated as CASSPAGDTQYF. Filled out from reference TRBV7-9 and TRBJ2-3, the complete variable domain reads DTGVSQNPRHKITKRGQNVTFRCDPISEHNRLYWYRQTLGQGPEFLTYFQNEAQLEKSRLLSDRFSAERPKGSFSTLEIQRTEQGDSAMYLCASSPAGDTQYFGPGTRLTVL.

The chain recombines TRBV6-6 with TRBJ2-7; 8 positions agree with TRBD1. CDR3 length: 14 residues. V shed 7 bases, J shed 2 bases, and the junction held 7 bases outside the gene matches. Germline V gene lookup returns CDR1 MNHNY and CDR2 SVGAGI (reference sequence). CDR3 amino acids: CASKVTGGTYEQYF. CDR3 DNA: TGTGCCAGCAAGGTTACAGGGGGGACCTACGAGCAGTACTTC.

On this clone: Other DNA variants within this sample encode the same CDR3. The rearrangement joins TRBV6-5 to TRBJ1-2; 8 bases align to TRBD1. The CDR3 is 13 residues long. Germline V gene sequence: CDR1 MNHEY, CDR2 SVGAGI. J was trimmed by 2 bases and V by 5 bases; bases with no gene match: 1. CDR3 sequence (DNA): TGTGCCAGCAGTCGACAGGGGAACTATGGCTACACCTTC. Protein sequence: CASSRQGNYGYTF.

The chain recombines TRBV5-1 with TRBJ2-7; 9 nucleotides match TRBD2. The J segment lost 6 bases and the V segment lost 0 bases, leaving 7 bases of the junction unmatched. CDR1 SGHRS and CDR2 YFSETQ come from the germline V gene. This CDR3 region has 15 residues. CDR3 sequence reads: CASSLGVAGAGEQYF. In nucleotides, the CDR3 is TGCGCCAGCAGCTTGGGGGTAGCGGGAGCGGGCGAGCAGTACTTC.

This clone was recorded once. The chain has TRBV5-1 and TRBJ2-1; D gene ambiguous. Germline V lookup: CDR1 SGHRS, CDR2 YFSETQ. V shed 2 bases and J shed 0 bases, with 18 bases lying between them. The CDR3 is 18 residues long. As DNA, the CDR3 is TGCGCCAGCAGCTTTGATCCGGTTCGGGCCTCCTCCTACAATGAGCAGTTCTTC. This gives the protein CASSFDPVRASSYNEQFF.

The genes are TRBV5-4 and TRBJ2-2, with 14 bases matching TRBD2. Germline CDR1 reads SGHNT; CDR2 reads YYREEE (reference sequence). J lost 7 bases, V lost 6 bases, and 8 bases had no gene match. The CDR3 covers 16 residues. CDR3 nucleotides: TGTGCCAGCACCGATCCCGGGACTAGCGGGAGCGGGGAGCTGTTTTTT. This gives the protein CASTDPGTSGSGELFF.

The chain carries TRBV5-1 and TRBJ1-3; 10 bases align to TRBD1. The germline CDR1 and CDR2 sequences are SGHRS and YFSETQ. The CDR3 is 15 residues long. Germline trimming cut 5 bases from V and 3 bases from J; bases unmatched to any gene: 5. CDR3 coding DNA: TGCGCCAGCAGACCGGGACAGGGGTATGGAAACACCATATATTTT. Amino acids: CASRPGQGYGNTIYF.

The chain recombines TRBV6-1 with TRBJ1-2; D gene uncertain. Germline V gene sequence: CDR1 MNHNS, CDR2 SASEGT. The CDR3 consists of 12 residues. Trimming left V 2 bases short and J 8 bases short, with 9 bases between. The CDR3 here is CASSEFPSGYTF. The CDR3, as DNA: TGTGCCAGCAGTGAATTCCCATCGGGCTACACCTTC.

Worth noting for this clone: The same CDR3 also results from other DNA sequences found in this sample. CDR3 DNA sequence: TGTGCCAGCAGTTTGACAGGGGCCTACGAGCAGTACTTC. As protein: CASSLTGAYEQYF. The rearrangement uses TRBV28 and TRBJ2-7; 8 nucleotides match TRBD1. This CDR3 contains 13 residues. CDR1 is MDHEN, CDR2 SYDVKM, per germline. V shed 3 bases and J 2 bases; nucleotides not matched to a gene: 0.

The chain carries TRBV3-1 (or the pseudogene TRBV3-2) and TRBJ1-2; D call uncertain. The CDR3 has 15 residues. Germline V lookup: CDR1 LGHDT, CDR2 YNNKEL (reference sequence). V was pared by 0 bases and J by 14 bases, with 22 bases between. Here the CDR3 DNA reads TGTGCCAGCAGCCAAGATCACAGCTCCCTCAGAGGGCTAACCTTC. This sequence encodes CASSQDHSSLRGLTF.

The chain carries TRBV2 and TRBJ1-2; the match to TRBD1 covers 9 bases. The germline V gene encodes CDR1 SNHLY and CDR2 FYNNEI. This CDR3 has 13 residues. After removal of 6 bases from V and 5 bases from J, the junction contained 4 bases not matched to a gene. DNA of the CDR3: TGTGCCAGCAGCGTGACAGGGGGTTATGGCTACACCTTC. Protein sequence: CASSVTGGYGYTF.